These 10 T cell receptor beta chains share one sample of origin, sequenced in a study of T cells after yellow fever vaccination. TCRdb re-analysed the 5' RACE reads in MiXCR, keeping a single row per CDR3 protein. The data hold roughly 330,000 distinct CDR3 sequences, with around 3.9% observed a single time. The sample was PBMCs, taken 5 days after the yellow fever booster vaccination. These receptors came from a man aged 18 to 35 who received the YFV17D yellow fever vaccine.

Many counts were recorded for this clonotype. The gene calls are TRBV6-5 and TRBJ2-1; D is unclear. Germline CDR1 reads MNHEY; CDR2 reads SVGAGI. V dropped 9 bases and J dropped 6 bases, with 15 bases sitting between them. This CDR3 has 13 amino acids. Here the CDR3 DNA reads TGTGCCAGTCGGGCTCCGGCGGTCAATGAGCAGTTCTTC. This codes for CASRAPAVNEQFF.

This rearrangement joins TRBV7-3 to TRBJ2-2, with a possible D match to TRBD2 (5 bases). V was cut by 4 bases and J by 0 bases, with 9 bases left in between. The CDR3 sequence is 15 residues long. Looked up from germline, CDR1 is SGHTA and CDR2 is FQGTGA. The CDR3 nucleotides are TGTGCCAGCAGCTCGGACGGGGCGAACACCGGGGAGCTGTTTTTT. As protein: CASSSDGANTGELFF.

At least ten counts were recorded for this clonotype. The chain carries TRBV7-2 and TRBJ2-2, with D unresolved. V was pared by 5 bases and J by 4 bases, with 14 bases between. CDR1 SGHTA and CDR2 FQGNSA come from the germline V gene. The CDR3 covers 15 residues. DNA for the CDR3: TGTGCCAGCAGCCGCCATGGGCAGTTCACCGGGGAGCTGTTTTTT. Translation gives CASSRHGQFTGELFF.

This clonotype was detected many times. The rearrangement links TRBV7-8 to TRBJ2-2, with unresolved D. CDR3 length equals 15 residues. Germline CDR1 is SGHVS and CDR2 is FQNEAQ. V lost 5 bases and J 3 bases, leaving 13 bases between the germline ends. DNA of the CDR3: TGTGCCAGCAGCGGCCGAGTAGCCGACACCGGGGAGCTGTTTTTT. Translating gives CASSGRVADTGELFF.

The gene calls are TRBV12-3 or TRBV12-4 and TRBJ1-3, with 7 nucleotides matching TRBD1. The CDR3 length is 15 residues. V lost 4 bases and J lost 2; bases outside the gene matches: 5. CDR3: CASSSHRGPGNTIYF. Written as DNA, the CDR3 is TGTGCCAGCAGTTCCCACAGGGGCCCTGGAAACACCATATATTTT.

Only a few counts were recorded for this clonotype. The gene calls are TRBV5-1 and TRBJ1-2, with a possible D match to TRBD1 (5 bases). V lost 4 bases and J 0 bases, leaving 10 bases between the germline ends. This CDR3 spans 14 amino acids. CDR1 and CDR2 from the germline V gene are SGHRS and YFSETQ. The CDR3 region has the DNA TGCGCCAGCAGCCCCGGGACTTCTAACTATGGCTACACCTTC. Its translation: CASSPGTSNYGYTF.

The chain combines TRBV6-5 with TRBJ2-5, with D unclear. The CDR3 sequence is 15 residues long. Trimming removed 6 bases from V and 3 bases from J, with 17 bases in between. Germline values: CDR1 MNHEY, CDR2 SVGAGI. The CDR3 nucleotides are TGTGCCAGCAGCGGGCGGTGGCGTACCGAAGAGACCCAGTACTTC. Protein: CASSGRWRTEETQYF.

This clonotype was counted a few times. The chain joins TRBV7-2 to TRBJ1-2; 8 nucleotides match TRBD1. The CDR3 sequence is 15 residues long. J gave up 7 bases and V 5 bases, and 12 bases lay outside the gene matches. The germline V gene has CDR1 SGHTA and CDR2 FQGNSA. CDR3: CASSRGSQGAAGYTF. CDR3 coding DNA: TGTGCCAGCAGCCGGGGGTCGCAGGGGGCGGCTGGCTACACCTTC.

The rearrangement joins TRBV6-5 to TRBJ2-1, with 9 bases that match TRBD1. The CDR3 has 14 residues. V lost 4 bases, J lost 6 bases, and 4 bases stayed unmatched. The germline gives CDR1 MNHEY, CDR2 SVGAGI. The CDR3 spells CASSFDRGVNEQFF. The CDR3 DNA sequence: TGTGCCAGCAGTTTTGACAGGGGGGTCAATGAGCAGTTCTTC.

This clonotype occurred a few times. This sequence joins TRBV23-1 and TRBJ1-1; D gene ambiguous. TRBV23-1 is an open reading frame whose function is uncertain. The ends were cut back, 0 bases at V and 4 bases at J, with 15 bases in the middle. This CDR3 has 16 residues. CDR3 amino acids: CASSQSRQREGTEAFF. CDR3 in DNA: TGCGCCAGCAGTCAATCGCGGCAGCGAGAGGGCACTGAAGCTTTCTTT.